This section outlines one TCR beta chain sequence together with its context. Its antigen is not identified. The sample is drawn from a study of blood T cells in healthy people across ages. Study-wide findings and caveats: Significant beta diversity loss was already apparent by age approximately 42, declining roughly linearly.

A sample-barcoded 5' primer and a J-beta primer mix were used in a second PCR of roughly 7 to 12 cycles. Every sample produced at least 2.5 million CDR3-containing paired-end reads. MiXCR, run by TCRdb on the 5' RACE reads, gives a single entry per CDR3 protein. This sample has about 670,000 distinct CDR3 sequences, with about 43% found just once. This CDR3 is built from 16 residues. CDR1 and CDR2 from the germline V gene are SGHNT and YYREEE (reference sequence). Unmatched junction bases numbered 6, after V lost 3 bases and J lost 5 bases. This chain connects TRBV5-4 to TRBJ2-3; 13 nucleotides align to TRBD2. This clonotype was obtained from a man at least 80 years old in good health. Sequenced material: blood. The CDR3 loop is CASSSGTSGAEDTQYF. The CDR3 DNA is TGTGCCAGCAGCTCCGGGACTAGCGGGGCTGAAGATACGCAGTATTTT.